A selection of T cell receptor beta chains follows, all from one sample in a study of identical twins. Via MiXCR, TCRdb re-called the 5' RACE reads, giving one row per CDR3 protein. The sample has approximately 260,000 distinct CDR3 sequences, 6.5% to 9.5% seen once. These data are also associated with another study on yellow fever vaccine responses in identical twins.

The sequenced sample consisted of CD8+ T cells sorted from blood. These receptors all stem from a woman under 30 in good health. Both conserved end residues are part of each CDR3. D genes are given only for firm matches.

V gene	D gene	J gene	CDR3 protein
TRBV24-1	.	TRBJ2-2	CATSDLPYAGELFF
TRBV5-1	.	TRBJ2-6	CASSLVYGANVLTF
TRBV6-2/TRBV6-3	TRBD2	TRBJ2-1	CASNPAGAEDEQFF
TRBV5-1	.	TRBJ2-5	CASSLAGYETQYF
TRBV9	.	TRBJ2-1	CASSAPRLASWDEQFF
TRBV4-3	TRBD2	TRBJ2-1	CASSQALAGESSAYNEQFF
TRBV3-1	TRBD1	TRBJ2-5	CASSSGTGEAETQYF
TRBV27	TRBD1	TRBJ2-1	CASNPQGAYNEQFF
TRBV5-1	.	TRBJ2-1	CASSLEASYNEQFF
TRBV5-6	.	TRBJ2-2	CASSLVYGITGELFF
TRBV7-9	.	TRBJ2-1	CASSRTGDARSYNEQFF
TRBV18	.	TRBJ2-2	CASSRGRPNTGELFF
TRBV6-2/TRBV6-3	.	TRBJ2-1	CASSGRTDFYNEQFF
TRBV7-2	.	TRBJ1-6	CASSLLTGSNSPLHF
TRBV29-1	.	TRBJ1-4	CSAGTGGEKLFF
TRBV27	TRBD1	TRBJ2-7	CASSFLRTGKFDEQYF
TRBV25-1	TRBD1	TRBJ2-7	CASARTRTGTYEQYF
TRBV5-6	TRBD1	TRBJ1-1	CASRNRQGPMNTEAFF
TRBV4-3	.	TRBJ2-5	CASSQDRASRETQYF